The clone carrying this T cell receptor beta chain was observed a single time. This sample is drawn from a study of blood T cell repertoires in COVID-19. Germline CDR1 reads SGHTA; CDR2 reads FQGNSA. Losses at the gene ends were 2 bases for V and 3 bases for J; bases not matched to a gene: 12. This CDR3 is 17 amino acids long. Sequencing was performed with immunoSEQ multiplex PCR; in TCRdb, only in-frame clones are kept and a portion is missing. The sample carries about 270,000 clones, 80% to 95% recorded once. This chain links TRBV7-2 with TRBJ2-7; 8 bases are shared with TRBD1. Sequencing was done on a sample of PBMCs or T cells enriched from blood (not recorded which). This receptor was identified in a man aged 35 to 55 who had been exposed to COVID-19. The CDR3 protein is CASSLFGTGDVNYEQYF. The CDR3 DNA reads as TGTGCCAGCAGCTTATTTGGGACAGGAGATGTAAACTACGAGCAGTACTTC.